This passage covers 22 T cell receptor beta chains from one sample sequenced in a study of shared T cell receptors in the human thymus. Sequenced by immunoSEQ multiplex PCR; TCRdb stores in-frame clones only, minus some. The sample records approximately 490,000 clones, approximately 80% being singletons. This same sample was also taken into another study, of human thymus T cells.

Material for sequencing was thymocytes. All receptors derive from a boy under two years old with a congenital heart defect.

This chain links TRBV29-1 with TRBJ2-3; 8 bases are a match to TRBD2. Germline V gene sequence: CDR1 SQVTM, CDR2 ANQGSEA. Losses at the gene ends were 4 bases for V and 4 bases for J; bases not matched to a gene: 7. CDR3 length equals 14 residues. CDR3 region: CSVVVAGGSDTQYF. The CDR3, as DNA: TGCAGCGTTGTGGTGGCGGGAGGTTCAGATACGCAGTATTTT.

The rearrangement uses TRBV14 and TRBJ1-2; the D gene is possibly TRBD1 (6 bases). The CDR3 is made up of 17 amino acids. CDR1 SGHDN and CDR2 FVKESK come from the germline V gene. Trimming removed 1 base from V and 5 bases from J, with 20 bases in between. The CDR3 region is CASSQAPPRGTYYGYTF. The DNA for the CDR3 is TGTGCCAGCAGCCAAGCTCCTCCTAGGGGGACGTATTATGGCTACACCTTC.

The J gene is TRBJ2-5, the V gene TRBV6-5, with TRBD2 matching 14 bases. Germline lookup yields CDR1 MNHEY and CDR2 SVGAGI. V shed 6 bases and J 5 bases; nucleotides not matched to a gene: 5. There are 15 residues in the CDR3. The DNA of the CDR3 is TGTGCCAGCAGACCGGGACTAGCGGGAGAGGAGACCCAGTACTTC. Amino acids: CASRPGLAGEETQYF.

The table lists this clone with a count of one. The CDR3 DNA is TGTGCCAGCAGCCCCCGCCCCCCACAGGGGAACACTGAAGCTTTCTTT. Translating gives CASSPRPPQGNTEAFF. The V call is TRBV13, the J call TRBJ1-1, with D perhaps TRBD1 (6 bases). The CDR3 has 16 residues. Germline loops: CDR1 PRHDT, CDR2 FYEKMQ (reference sequence). V lost 5 bases, J lost 1 base, and 17 bases lay in between.

The chain has TRBV18 and TRBJ2-1, with 13 bases lining up with TRBD2. Germline lookup yields CDR1 KGHSH and CDR2 LQKENI. This CDR3 is built from 23 residues. The V gene end was trimmed by 0 bases and the J gene end by 0 bases; junction bases not matched to a gene: 17. This chain's CDR3 is CASSPPEGRETSGRPSSYNEQFF. In DNA form, the CDR3 reads TGTGCCAGCTCACCACCGGAAGGGAGGGAGACTAGCGGGAGGCCTAGCTCCTACAATGAGCAGTTCTTC.

V is TRBV5-5 and J is TRBJ1-1; D possibly corresponds to TRBD1 (6 bases). Trimming left V 1 base short and J 1 base short, with 14 bases between. Germline CDR1 SGHKS, CDR2 YYEKEE (reference sequence). The CDR3 length is 16 residues. CDR3 coding DNA: TGTGCCAGCAGCTTGAACAGGGTCAGTTGGAACACTGAAGCTTTCTTT. Translation: CASSLNRVSWNTEAFF.

The genes are TRBV27 and TRBJ2-1; the match to TRBD1 covers 10 bases. The CDR3 sequence is 15 residues long. V lost 3 bases to trimming and J lost 7 bases; unmatched junction nucleotides: 6. Germline V gene data show CDR1 as MNHEY and CDR2 as SMNVEV (reference sequence). DNA of the CDR3: TGTGCCAGCAGTTTGACAGGGGGCATAGGGAATGAGCAGTTCTTC. Its translation: CASSLTGGIGNEQFF.

This clone came up once. The J gene is TRBJ1-1, the V gene TRBV5-4; 7 bases fit TRBD1. The V segment lost 1 base and the J segment 5 bases; nucleotides outside the gene matches: 5. The CDR3 is 14 amino acids. CDR1 and CDR2 (germline): SGHNT, YYREEE (reference sequence). The CDR3 protein is CASSLRGGGTEAFF. The CDR3, as DNA: TGTGCCAGCAGCTTGCGAGGGGGCGGGACTGAAGCTTTCTTT.

J is TRBJ1-1 and V is TRBV5-5; 7 bases are a match to TRBD1. V lost 0 bases to trimming and J lost 1 base; unmatched junction nucleotides: 6. The CDR3 runs to 16 residues. Germline V gene lookup returns CDR1 SGHKS and CDR2 YYEKEE (reference sequence). The CDR3: CASSLAGGQANTEAFF. CDR3 DNA: TGTGCCAGCAGCTTGGCCGGAGGACAGGCGAACACTGAAGCTTTCTTT.

CDR3 coding DNA: TGTGCCAGCAGCCGGGATCCGGGACAGCGGGAGACCCAGTACTTC. Translated, it gives CASSRDPGQRETQYF. The chain employs TRBV7-2 and TRBJ2-5; 7 bases fit TRBD1. V trimming: 5 bases; J trimming: 5 bases; junction bases outside the gene matches: 11. The CDR3 is 15 residues long. The germline V gene encodes CDR1 SGHTA and CDR2 FQGNSA. The full variable domain, its missing parts supplied by reference TRBV7-2 and TRBJ2-5, is GAGVSQSPSNKVTEKGKDVELRCDPISGHTALYWYRQSLGQGLEFLIYFQGNSAPDKSGLPSDRFSAERTGGSVSTLTIQRTQQEDSAVYLCASSRDPGQRETQYFGPGTRLLVL.

The chain has TRBV5-1 and TRBJ2-3; D perhaps matches TRBD2 (7 bases). This CDR3 is built from 16 residues. The germline CDR1 and CDR2 sequences are SGHRS and YFSETQ. V was clipped by 4 bases and J by 2 bases, with 17 bases between them. The CDR3 nucleotides read TGCGCCAGCAGCACCCTCAGGGGAGGGGACACAGATACGCAGTATTTT. This codes for CASSTLRGGDTDTQYF. The full variable domain, with the rest looked up from reference TRBV5-1 and TRBJ2-3, is KAGVTQTPRYLIKTRGQQVTLSCSPISGHRSVSWYQQTPGQGLQFLFEYFSETQRNKGNFPGRFSGRQFSNSRSEMNVSTLELGDSALYLCASSTLRGGDTDTQYFGPGTRLTVL.

This clone was observed a few times. J is TRBJ1-3 and V is TRBV10-3; D call uncertain. The CDR3 consists of 17 residues. V lost 5 bases to trimming and J lost 0 bases, with 17 bases between them. The germline CDR1 and CDR2 sequences are ENHRY and SYGVKD. CDR3 DNA: TGTGCCATCAGTCCTGCGGATAGGCTAAGCTCTGGAAACACCATATATTTT. As protein: CAISPADRLSSGNTIYF.

The chain carries TRBV6-4 and TRBJ2-1; 7 bases map to TRBD2. The CDR3 covers 13 residues. The germline V gene encodes CDR1 MRHNA and CDR2 SNTAGT. Trimming at V came to 4 bases and at J to 10 bases, leaving 7 bases not matched to a gene. The chain's CDR3 is CASSGVWEGEQFF. The DNA of the CDR3 is TGTGCCAGCAGTGGGGTATGGGAGGGGGAGCAGTTCTTC.

This clone turned up a few times. The chain has TRBV6-5 and TRBJ2-1; a possible D gene is TRBD2 (7 bases). Germline V lookup: CDR1 MNHEY, CDR2 SVGAGI. The CDR3 runs to 12 residues. The V and J ends lost 8 bases and 7 bases respectively, with 12 bases between them. In DNA, the CDR3 is TGTGCCAGCGGGAGGGGGAGAAATGAGCAGTTCTTC. Its translation is CASGRGRNEQFF.

The chain carries TRBV4-1 and TRBJ1-2; the D gene is possibly TRBD1 (6 bases). V lost 5 bases, J lost 4 bases, and 11 bases lay in between. Per the germline V gene, CDR1 is MGHRA and CDR2 is YSYEKL. The CDR3 is made up of 13 amino acids. The CDR3 DNA sequence: TGCGCCAGCAGCTCGGGGGGCTTCTATGGCTACACCTTC. Translating it yields CASSSGGFYGYTF.

The J gene is TRBJ2-7, the V gene TRBV5-6; the D is unclear. The CDR3 runs to 13 residues. Germline V lookup: CDR1 SGHDT, CDR2 YYEEEE. With 1 base removed from V and 4 bases from J, the gap between germline ends came to 9 bases. The CDR3, as DNA: TGTGCCAGCAGCTTGAGAGGCAGATACGAGCAGTACTTC. It is translated as CASSLRGRYEQYF. The variable domain in full, with the rest retrieved from reference TRBV5-6 and TRBJ2-7, is DAGVTQSPTHLIKTRGQQVTLRCSPKSGHDTVSWYQQALGQGPQFIFQYYEEEERQRGNFPDRFSGHQFPNYSSELNVNALLLGDSALYLCASSLRGRYEQYFGPGTRLTVT.

The CDR3 spells CASSEREDSPLHF. The CDR3, as DNA: TGTGCCAGCAGTGAACGGGAGGATTCACCCCTCCACTTT. The chain employs TRBV6-4 and TRBJ1-6; D gene uncertain. CDR3 length equals 13 residues. Germline CDR1 is MRHNA and CDR2 is SNTAGT. Trimming pared 3 bases from V and 8 bases from J, leaving 8 bases between.

V is TRBV9 and J is TRBJ2-5; tentative D call: TRBD2 (5 bases). The germline CDR1 and CDR2 sequences are SGDLS and YYNGEE. CDR3 length: 17 amino acids. V was pared by 5 bases and J by 5 bases, with 25 bases between. The CDR3 coding sequence is TGTGCCAGCAGTCCAGTGGGAGCAGTCATACGAGGGGAGACCCAGTACTTC. It encodes CASSPVGAVIRGETQYF.

The V gene is TRBV9, the J gene TRBJ1-1, with D possibly matching TRBD1 (6 bases). CDR3 length equals 13 residues. Trimming removed 4 bases from V and 1 base from J, with 8 bases in between. The germline gives CDR1 SGDLS, CDR2 YYNGEE. The CDR3 bases are TGTGCCAGCAGCCCAGGGGAGAACACTGAAGCTTTCTTT. It is translated as CASSPGENTEAFF. The variable domain in full, with the rest retrieved from reference TRBV9 and TRBJ1-1, is DSGVTQTPKHLITATGQRVTLRCSPRSGDLSVYWYQQSLDQGLQFLIQYYNGEERAKGNILERFSAQQFPDLHSELNLSSLELGDSALYFCASSPGENTEAFFGQGTRLTVV.

V gene TRBV29-1 combines with J gene TRBJ2-3; maybe TRBD1 (6 bases). Germline loops: CDR1 SQVTM, CDR2 ANQGSEA. The CDR3 consists of 18 residues. The V end was cut by 4 bases, the J end by 1 base, with 24 bases between. The CDR3 DNA reads as TGCAGCGTTGGAATTCTTGTTGAAGAACAGGGAGGCACAGATACGCAGTATTTT. Translation gives CSVGILVEEQGGTDTQYF.

This sequence joins TRBV6-4 and TRBJ2-1, with 13 bases fitting TRBD2. The germline V gene has CDR1 MRHNA and CDR2 SNTAGT. After removal of 2 bases from V and 0 bases from J, the junction contained 7 bases not matched to a gene. The CDR3 sequence is 19 residues long. Here the CDR3 reads CASSDRTSGSPSSYNEQFF. The CDR3, as DNA: TGTGCCAGCAGTGACCGGACTAGCGGGAGCCCGAGCTCCTACAATGAGCAGTTCTTC.

The chain is built from TRBV14 and TRBJ2-7, with TRBD1 matching over 7 bases. Germline V CDR1 and CDR2: SGHDN, FVKESK. The CDR3 length is 17 residues. The V segment lost 0 bases and the J segment 0 bases; nucleotides outside the gene matches: 8. The CDR3 is CASSQEEEGASSYEQYF. The CDR3 coding sequence is TGTGCCAGCAGCCAAGAAGAAGAGGGGGCTAGCTCCTACGAGCAGTACTTC.